This TCR beta chain was observed in a study of blood T cell repertoires in COVID-19. Study as a whole: Sources were T cells, B-cell-depleted T cells, or PBMCs; the material itself was cDNA or gDNA.

The V gene's germline CDR1 is MNHEY and CDR2 SMNVEV (reference sequence). The CDR3 has 15 residues. V was pared by 5 bases and J by 4 bases, with 14 bases between. Produced via immunoSEQ multiplex PCR; TCRdb's table is partial and in-frame only. The sample lists roughly 220,000 clones; roughly 84% were seen once. This chain links TRBV27 with TRBJ1-4; D not resolved. The source material was peripheral blood. The sequence was collected from a woman between 25 and 40 years old who had recovered from COVID-19. CDR3 sequence: CASSPRAGYNEKLFF. Here the CDR3 DNA reads TGTGCCAGCAGTCCGCGAGCGGGTTATAATGAAAAACTGTTTTTT.